The 30 T cell receptor beta chains below all came from one sample that was sequenced in a study of control samples from healthy donors and cancer patients. The repertoire was sequenced with immunoSEQ multiplex PCR; TCRdb's copy has only in-frame clones and lacks some. The sample includes some 82,000 clones, roughly 82% of them seen just once. The sample consisted of PBMCs. The receptor set was obtained from a man between 60 and 75 years old with head and neck cancer.

The V gene is TRBV19, the J gene TRBJ2-1; a weak D match, TRBD2 (5 bases). V dropped 4 bases and J dropped 6 bases, with 7 bases sitting between them. The CDR3 is made up of 12 amino acids. Germline V gives CDR1 LNHDA, CDR2 SQIVND (reference sequence). For the CDR3, the DNA is TGTGCCAGTAGTACGGGGTCCAATGAGCAGTTCTTC. This encodes CASSTGSNEQFF.

V and J are TRBV18 and TRBJ2-6; D is uncertain. The CDR3 extends over 17 amino acids. Germline CDR1 reads KGHSH; CDR2 reads LQKENI. Trimming took 0 bases from V and 0 from J, leaving 9 bases between them. CDR3 residues: CASSPPAGSSGANVLTF. Here the CDR3 DNA reads TGTGCCAGCTCACCACCGGCAGGATCCTCTGGGGCCAACGTCCTGACTTTC. The complete variable domain, with remaining parts taken from reference TRBV18 and TRBJ2-6, reads NAGVMQNPRHLVRRRGQEARLRCSPMKGHSHVYWYRQLPEEGLKFMVYLQKENIIDESGMPKERFSAEFPKEGPSILRIQQVVRGDSAAYFCASSPPAGSSGANVLTFGAGSRLTVL.

J is TRBJ1-2 and V is TRBV19; D is unresolved. Germline values: CDR1 LNHDA, CDR2 SQIVND (reference sequence). This CDR3 has 12 residues. V was cut by 8 bases and J by 4 bases, with 11 bases left in between. The CDR3 DNA reads as TGTGCCAGTCAAGGCAGCGCCTATGGCTACACCTTC. Its translation: CASQGSAYGYTF.

The chain links TRBV10-2 to TRBJ2-1; 8 bases line up with TRBD2. The V gene's germline CDR1 is WSHSY and CDR2 SAAADI. CDR3 length: 15 residues. V was clipped by 3 bases and J by 8 bases; unmatched bases: 9. In DNA form, the CDR3 reads TGCGCCAGCAGTGAATCCGCCGGGACTAGATATGAGCAGTTCTTC. Protein product: CASSESAGTRYEQFF.

The gene calls are TRBV15 and TRBJ1-1, with D possibly matching TRBD1 (6 bases). Germline V gives CDR1 LNHNV, CDR2 YYDKDF (reference sequence). The CDR3 runs 17 residues. Trimming left V 0 bases short and J 1 base short, with 15 bases between. The CDR3 is CATSRDAGVDSNTEAFF. CDR3 in DNA: TGTGCCACCAGCAGAGATGCAGGGGTCGATTCGAACACTGAAGCTTTCTTT.

The chain joins TRBV12-3 or TRBV12-4 to TRBJ1-2; 7 bases fit TRBD1. The CDR3 loop spans 13 amino acids. Germline trimming cut 6 bases from V and 4 bases from J; bases unmatched to any gene: 5. The CDR3 sequence: CASSPGTAYGYTF. CDR3 nucleotides: TGTGCCAGCAGCCCTGGGACAGCCTATGGCTACACCTTC.

This chain joins TRBV7-9 and TRBJ2-1; D is perhaps TRBD1 (5 bases). V was shortened by 1 base and J by 11 bases, with 12 bases between the two germline ends. CDR3 length: 13 residues. Germline V gene sequence: CDR1 SEHNR, CDR2 FQNEAQ (reference sequence). The CDR3 nucleotides are TGTGCCAGCAGCTTAGTCGTTGGGGCGCAGCAGTTCTTC. This gives the protein CASSLVVGAQQFF.

J is TRBJ1-2 and V is TRBV27; TRBD1 matches at 7 bases. The CDR3 length is 19 residues. Germline V lookup: CDR1 MNHEY, CDR2 SMNVEV (reference sequence). Germline trimming cut 6 bases from V and 0 bases from J; bases unmatched to any gene: 19. CDR3 in DNA: TGTGCCAGCAGACCCAGCGCCGGGACAGCCATGAGAACTAACTATGGCTACACCTTC. Protein sequence: CASRPSAGTAMRTNYGYTF.

The chain links TRBV19 to TRBJ2-3; D call uncertain. The CDR3 loop spans 14 amino acids. Trimming shortened V by 8 bases and J by 2 bases, and 14 bases separated the two germline ends. Germline CDR1 LNHDA, CDR2 SQIVND (reference sequence). The CDR3: CASLPPGSTDTQYF. In DNA form, the CDR3 reads TGTGCCAGTCTCCCGCCCGGATCCACAGATACGCAGTATTTT.

V usage is TRBV6-5 and J usage is TRBJ2-1; D is ambiguous. Germline loops: CDR1 MNHEY, CDR2 SVGAGI. V was pared by 2 bases and J by 5 bases, with 7 bases between. CDR3 length equals 13 residues. CDR3 bases: TGTGCCAGCAGTTACGGTTGGGACAATGAGCAGTTCTTC. This codes for CASSYGWDNEQFF.

This chain uses TRBV15 with TRBJ2-1; 15 nucleotides align to TRBD2. With 5 bases clipped from V and 12 bases from J, the junction kept 5 bases outside the gene matches. Germline assignment: CDR1 LNHNV and CDR2 YYDKDF (reference sequence). CDR3 length equals 14 residues. The CDR3 coding sequence is TGTGCCACCAGCGACGGGACTAGCGGGAGGAGGCAGTTCTTC. Translating gives CATSDGTSGRRQFF.

CDR3 DNA sequence: TGTGCCCTTCAAGGGGGTAGATACGACTCCTACGAGCAGTACTTC. This gives the protein CALQGGRYDSYEQYF. The genes are TRBV7-9 and TRBJ2-7, with D tentatively TRBD1 (6 bases). There are 15 residues in the CDR3. Germline CDR1 SEHNR, CDR2 FQNEAQ (reference sequence). V lost 11 bases to trimming and J lost 0 bases, with 20 bases between them.

CDR3 loop: CASSYPDTQYF. The CDR3 region has the DNA TGTGCCAGCAGTTACCCAGATACGCAGTATTTT. This chain joins TRBV6-2 or TRBV6-3 and TRBJ2-3; D is uncertain. V lost 2 bases and J lost 4, with 1 base in between. This CDR3 comprises 11 residues. Germline assignment: CDR1 MNHEY and CDR2 SVGEGT.

The chain is built from TRBV7-9 and TRBJ2-7; weak D call: TRBD1 (5 bases). Per germline, CDR1 SEHNR and CDR2 FQNEAQ (reference sequence). The CDR3 runs to 14 residues. The V gene lost 0 bases and the J gene lost 8 bases, with 14 bases spanning the gap. The CDR3 coding sequence is TGTGCCAGCAGCTTAGCTACAGGCTCTACGAAGCAGTACTTC. Amino acids: CASSLATGSTKQYF. Filled out from reference TRBV7-9 and TRBJ2-7, the complete variable domain reads DTGVSQNPRHKITKRGQNVTFRCDPISEHNRLYWYRQTLGQGPEFLTYFQNEAQLEKSRLLSDRFSAERPKGSFSTLEIQRTEQGDSAMYLCASSLATGSTKQYFGPGTRLTVT.

The DNA of the CDR3 is TGTGCCATCAGAGCTTCGGGAGGGGCCTCCTACAATGAGCAGTTCTTC. Translated: CAIRASGGASYNEQFF. V gene TRBV10-3 combines with J gene TRBJ2-1; 8 bases map to TRBD2. The CDR3 contains 16 residues. Per the germline V gene, CDR1 is ENHRY and CDR2 is SYGVKD. With V trimmed by 6 bases and J by 0 bases, 7 bases remained unmatched.

The chain uses TRBV28 and TRBJ2-1; TRBD2 aligns across 13 bases. This CDR3 region has 17 residues. Germline V gives CDR1 MDHEN, CDR2 SYDVKM. J was trimmed by 6 bases and V by 10 bases; bases with no gene match: 15. CDR3 in amino acids: CAIEPTSGRQGRNEQFF. CDR3 DNA: TGTGCCATCGAACCGACTAGCGGGAGGCAAGGTCGCAATGAGCAGTTCTTC.

This sequence joins TRBV5-1 and TRBJ2-3, with TRBD2 matching 9 bases. The V and J ends lost 5 bases and 0 bases, in that order; junction bases with no gene match: 4. The germline CDR1 and CDR2 sequences are SGHRS and YFSETQ. This CDR3 contains 15 residues. Here the CDR3 DNA reads TGCGCCAGCAGGCGACTAGCGGCTAGCACAGATACGCAGTATTTT. This codes for CASRRLAASTDTQYF.

The CDR3 nucleotides read TGTGCCAGCAGCTTAGGCTCCAGCTCTGGAAACACCATATATTTT. As protein: CASSLGSSSGNTIYF. The chain is built from TRBV5-4 and TRBJ1-3; D is unresolved. The CDR3 is 15 residues long. V lost 2 bases, J lost 0 bases, and 9 bases lay in between. Germline V CDR1 and CDR2: SGHNT, YYREEE (reference sequence).

The chain carries TRBV11-1 and TRBJ1-6; 11 bases line up with TRBD1. After removal of 2 bases from V and 9 bases from J, the junction contained 3 bases not matched to a gene. The CDR3 spans 15 residues. In germline, CDR1 is SGHAT, CDR2 FQDESV (reference sequence). CDR3 protein: CASSLSDRGPSPLHF. In DNA, the CDR3 is TGTGCCAGCAGCTTATCGGACAGGGGGCCTTCACCCCTCCACTTT.

V gene TRBV5-4 combines with J gene TRBJ2-7; TRBD2 agrees at 12 bases. Trimming at V came to 4 bases and at J to 7 bases, leaving 12 bases not matched to a gene. CDR1 SGHNT and CDR2 YYREEE come from the germline V gene (reference sequence). The CDR3 loop spans 16 amino acids. The CDR3 loop reads CASSLQGGLAGIEQYF. Here the CDR3 DNA reads TGTGCCAGCAGCCTCCAGGGGGGACTAGCGGGTATAGAGCAGTACTTC.

Only one count was recorded for this clone. The rearrangement links TRBV19 to TRBJ1-5, with TRBD1 identical over 7 bases. Germline CDR1 LNHDA, CDR2 SQIVND (reference sequence). V was clipped by 1 base and J by 0 bases; unmatched bases: 18. The CDR3 has 21 residues. The DNA of the CDR3 is TGTGCCAGTAGTATAGGCCCGCCCCGGGACAGTCCCTATTATAGCAATCAGCCCCAGCATTTT. It is translated as CASSIGPPRDSPYYSNQPQHF.

The chain couples TRBV27 to TRBJ2-5, with a possible D match to TRBD1 (6 bases). From germline, CDR1 is MNHEY and CDR2 SMNVEV (reference sequence). V lost 6 bases and J lost 3, with 14 bases in between. The CDR3 runs to 14 residues. CDR3 bases: TGTGCCAGCAGACAGGGAAGTTGGGAAGAGACCCAGTACTTC. It codes for CASRQGSWEETQYF.

The rearrangement links TRBV2 to TRBJ1-3; D is uncertain. The V gene lost 8 bases and the J gene lost 0 bases, with 8 bases spanning the gap. There are 13 residues in the CDR3. The V gene's germline CDR1 is SNHLY and CDR2 FYNNEI. In DNA, the CDR3 is TGTGCCAGCCCAGGCGGCTCTGGAAACACCATATATTTT. It is translated as CASPGGSGNTIYF. Full variable domain (remainder filled in from reference TRBV2 and TRBJ1-3): EPEVTQTPSHQVTQMGQEVILRCVPISNHLYFYWYRQILGQKVEFLVSFYNNEISEKSEIFDDQFSVERPDGSNFTLKIRSTKLEDSAMYFCASPGGSGNTIYFGEGSWLTVV.

This clone was seen just once. This chain connects TRBV28 to TRBJ2-1, with D hard to call. V was trimmed by 3 bases and J by 7 bases, leaving 4 bases between them. This CDR3 comprises 11 residues. Looked up from germline, CDR1 is MDHEN and CDR2 is SYDVKM. In DNA, the CDR3 is TGTGCCAGCAGTTTGAGGAATGAGCAGTTCTTC. This translates into CASSLRNEQFF.

This sequence joins TRBV6-5 and TRBJ1-1; 12 bases agree with TRBD1. The CDR3 extends over 14 amino acids. The germline V gene encodes CDR1 MNHEY and CDR2 SVGAGI. With 4 bases clipped from V and 11 bases from J, the junction kept 8 bases outside the gene matches. This chain's CDR3 is CASSWGTGGLRAFF. The CDR3 bases are TGTGCCAGCAGTTGGGGGACAGGGGGCCTGAGGGCTTTCTTT.

The chain joins TRBV12-3 or TRBV12-4 to TRBJ1-2; 8 bases match TRBD1. Germline trimming cut 6 bases from V and 10 bases from J; bases unmatched to any gene: 7. This CDR3 comprises 12 residues. The CDR3 DNA follows: TGTGCCAGCAGCCCGGACAGGGAGGTCTACACCTTC. Protein sequence: CASSPDREVYTF.

V gene TRBV25-1 combines with J gene TRBJ2-2, with D possibly TRBD1 on 7 matching bases. The CDR3 runs 14 residues. The V and J ends lost 3 bases and 5 bases respectively, with 10 bases between them. Germline V lookup: CDR1 MGHDK, CDR2 SYGVNS. This CDR3 reads CASSDRGDTGELFF. For the CDR3, the DNA is TGTGCCAGCAGTGACAGGGGGGATACCGGGGAGCTGTTTTTT.

This clone was found a few times. The chain has TRBV25-1 and TRBJ2-1; D may match TRBD1 or TRBD2 (5 bases each). V lost 6 bases, J lost 5 bases, and 14 bases lay in between. This CDR3 region has 14 residues. The germline V gene encodes CDR1 MGHDK and CDR2 SYGVNS. The CDR3 spells CASSAGTGNNEQFF. The DNA of the CDR3 is TGTGCCAGCAGCGCCGGGACGGGGAACAATGAGCAGTTCTTC.

This chain joins TRBV11-2 and TRBJ1-2, with D hard to call. The CDR3 length is 13 residues. V lost 5 bases, J lost 2 bases, and 9 bases lay in between. CDR1 and CDR2 (germline): SGHAT, FQNNGV. The CDR3: CASSPGRNYGYTF. Here the CDR3 DNA reads TGTGCCAGCAGCCCTGGGAGAAACTATGGCTACACCTTC.

This clone was detected only once. The CDR3: CSVESLAGGYNEQFF. The CDR3 DNA reads as TGCAGCGTTGAATCGCTAGCGGGGGGCTACAATGAGCAGTTCTTC. The chain uses TRBV29-1 and TRBJ2-1; 11 nucleotides align to TRBD2. Trimming took 2 bases from V and 3 from J; bases not matched to a gene: 3. This CDR3 has 15 residues. Germline loops: CDR1 SQVTM, CDR2 ANQGSEA.